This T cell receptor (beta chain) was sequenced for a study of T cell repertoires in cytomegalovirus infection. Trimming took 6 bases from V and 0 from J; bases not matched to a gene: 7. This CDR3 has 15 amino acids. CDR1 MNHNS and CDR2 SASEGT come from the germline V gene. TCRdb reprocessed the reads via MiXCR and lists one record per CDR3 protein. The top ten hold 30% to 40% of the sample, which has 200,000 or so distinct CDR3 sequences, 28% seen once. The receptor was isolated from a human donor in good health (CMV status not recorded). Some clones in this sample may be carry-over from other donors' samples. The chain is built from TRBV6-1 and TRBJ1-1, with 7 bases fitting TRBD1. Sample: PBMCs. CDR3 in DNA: TGTGCCAGCAGAAGAAGGGGACAGATGAACACTGAAGCTTTCTTT. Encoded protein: CASRRRGQMNTEAFF.